One and the same sample provided the 27 T cell receptor beta chains below, sequenced in a study of tissue T cells after allogeneic stem cell transplantation. Profiling relied on immunoSEQ multiplex PCR, and the TCRdb table lists in-frame clones only, not all of them. Of thousands of clones listed, about 48% are singletons. Time point noted: mouse harvest day 14 after allogeneic transplant. The graft held 10^6 splenic CD5+ T cells and 10^7 T-cell-depleted bone marrow cells. The sample comprised gut tissue. The receptors were gathered from a female BALB/c mouse given C57BL/6 T cells with graft-versus-host disease after an allogeneic hematopoietic cell transplant.

This clone came up a few times. Gene labels here are mouse ones. The read comes to an end 1 residue before the CDR3 does, leaving the germline J gene to fill in the end. The rearrangement joins TRBV26 to TRBJ2-1; 9 bases map to TRBD1. V shed 0 bases and J 3 bases; nucleotides not matched to a gene: 0. This CDR3 region has 15 residues. Germline assignment: CDR1 KGHPV and CDR2 FQNQEV (reference sequence). The CDR3 here is CASSLSTGGYAEQFF. CDR3 bases read: TGTGCCAGCAGTCTGTCGACAGGGGGCTATGCTGAGCAGTTC.

The sample holds a few counts of this clone. The listed genes are named as in mouse. The read falls 1 residue short of the CDR3 end, and the missing part is taken from the germline J gene. The V and J genes are TRBV13-1 and TRBJ2-1; no firm D call. Trimming pared 0 bases from V and 6 bases from J, leaving 1 base between. This CDR3 has 11 amino acids. Germline CDR1 reads NSHNY; CDR2 reads SYGAGN. Incomplete CDR3 DNA: TGTGCCAGCAGTGATGTTGCTGAGCAGTTC. Protein product: CASSDVAEQF. The whole CDR3 is CASSDVAEQFF.

In regard to this clone: Gene names are mouse gene names. The read ends 1 residue before the CDR3 terminus; that terminus is restored from the germline J gene. The chain carries TRBV3 and TRBJ1-1, with 9 bases matching TRBD1. The junction had 2 bases not matched to a gene; V was cut back by 5 bases and J by 1 base. This CDR3 has 14 amino acids. Germline V gene sequence: CDR1 SNHLY, CDR2 FYNGKV (reference sequence). The CDR3 is CASSHRGRNTEVFF. The part of the CDR3 DNA that was read is TGTGCCAGCAGCCACAGGGGGCGGAACACAGAAGTCTTC.

This clone was observed a few times. Gene names and germline refer to mouse. The sequence runs out 1 residue before the end of the CDR3; the remainder is reconstructed from the germline J gene. The chain has TRBV12-2 and TRBJ2-4; 9 bases are a match to TRBD2. The CDR3 runs to 16 residues. V dropped 0 bases and J dropped 0; count of bases not matched to a gene: 3. The germline gives CDR1 SGHLS, CDR2 HYDKME. The CDR3 sequence: CASSLGDWDSQNTLYF. The part of the CDR3 DNA that was read is TGTGCCAGCTCTCTCGGGGACTGGGATAGTCAAAACACCTTGTAC.

About this clone itself: Germline and genes here are mouse. The CDR3 end falls 1 residue outside the read, so it is completed with the germline J gene. V is TRBV26 and J is TRBJ1-6; 9 positions match TRBD1. TRBJ1-6 is assigned to the ORF class and has an uncertain function. Per germline, CDR1 KGHPV and CDR2 FQNQEV (reference sequence). This CDR3 contains 14 residues. J was trimmed by 8 bases and V by 4 bases; bases with no gene match: 3. CDR3 amino acids: CASSQTGGYSPLYF. The CDR3 DNA, read in part, is TGTGCCAGCAGTCAGACAGGGGGGTATTCGCCCCTCTAC.

About this clone: Genes here carry mouse names. The sequenced fragment ends 1 residue before the CDR3 boundary, so the rest is inferred from the germline J gene. This sequence joins TRBV26 and TRBJ1-4; D is uncertain. Germline CDR1 reads KGHPV; CDR2 reads FQNQEV (reference sequence). The CDR3 covers 14 residues. V was clipped by 0 bases and J by 1 base, with 3 bases between them. The chain's CDR3 is CASSLSSSNERLFF. The sequenced part of the CDR3 DNA is TGTGCCAGCAGTCTGTCCAGTTCCAACGAAAGATTATTT.

The table lists this clone with a few counts. Here the gene names and germline are mouse. The DNA ends 1 residue before the CDR3 does, and the rest of the CDR3 is filled in from the germline J gene. This chain joins TRBV19 and TRBJ2-1, with 8 nucleotides matching TRBD2. The CDR3 sequence is 13 residues long. The V and J ends lost 6 bases and 4 bases, in that order; junction bases with no gene match: 3. The germline CDR1 and CDR2 sequences are FNHDT and SITEND (reference sequence). CDR3 amino acids: CASTRDWYAEQFF. The sequenced CDR3 bases are TGTGCCAGCACCCGGGACTGGTATGCTGAGCAGTTC.

Remarks on this clone: The germline and genes are mouse ones. The CDR3 is cut off 1 residue early in the read; its end comes from the germline J gene. The chain has TRBV19 and TRBJ2-7; no firm D call. V lost 2 bases, J lost 7 bases, and 10 bases lay in between. CDR3 length: 12 amino acids. CDR1 and CDR2 from the germline V gene are FNHDT and SITEND (reference sequence). CDR3 DNA, as far as it was read: TGTGCCAGCAGTATTGGGCGGTGGGAACAGTAC. Its translation: CASSIGRWEQY. The CDR3 as a whole reads CASSIGRWEQYF.

Notes on this clone: Gene names and germline match the mouse. With the read ending 1 residue before the CDR3 end, the germline J gene is used to fill in that end. The rearrangement joins TRBV26 to TRBJ2-4, with unresolved D. CDR3 size: 14 residues. V was cut by 3 bases and J by 0 bases, with 7 bases left in between. Germline CDR1 and CDR2: KGHPV and FQNQEV (reference sequence). The CDR3 sequence: CASSLGTSQNTLYF. The DNA read from the CDR3 is TGTGCCAGCAGTCTTGGAACTAGTCAAAACACCTTGTAC. Using reference TRBV26 and TRBJ2-4 for the parts outside the CDR3, the full variable domain is NSKVIQTPRYLVKGQGQKAKMRCIPEKGHPVVFWYQQNKNNEFKFLINFQNQEVLQQIDMTEKRFSAECPSNSPCSLEIQSSEAGDSALYLCASSLGTSQNTLYFGAGTRLSVL.

This clone was observed a few times. The genes and germline here are from mouse. The CDR3 loop reads CASRRDRGSNERLFF. The CDR3 DNA, read in part, is TGTGCCAGCAGACGGGACAGGGGTTCCAACGAAAGATTATTT. The chain employs TRBV26 and TRBJ1-4, with TRBD1 matching over 10 bases. The read halts 1 residue ahead of the CDR3 end, with the missing end drawn from the germline J gene. After removal of 6 bases from V and 1 base from J, the junction contained 2 bases not matched to a gene. The germline gives CDR1 KGHPV, CDR2 FQNQEV (reference sequence). The CDR3 sequence is 15 residues long.

Within the sample, this clone is large (0.1 to 1%). The listed genes are named as in mouse. The sequenced CDR3 bases are TGTGCCAGCAGGTGGACACTTTCCAACGAAAGATTATTT. This gives the protein CASRWTLSNERLF. In full, the CDR3 is CASRWTLSNERLFF. The chain uses TRBV26 and TRBJ1-4; the D gene is possibly TRBD1 (5 bases). The read ends 1 residue before the CDR3 terminus; that terminus is restored from the germline J gene. V was pared by 6 bases and J by 0 bases, with 8 bases between. This CDR3 spans 14 amino acids. CDR1 and CDR2 from the germline V gene are KGHPV and FQNQEV (reference sequence).

Of note for this clone: Gene names refer to mouse genes. The missing CDR3 end, 1 residue past where the read stops, is filled in from the germline J gene. The chain couples TRBV23 to TRBJ2-3; no DNA check was done on the table's D call, TRBD1. Germline CDR1 is KGHTA and CDR2 is FQNQQP. This CDR3 has 15 amino acids. The CDR3 loop reads CSSSQHKRSAETLYF. The CDR3 DNA, read in part, is TGCTCCAGCAGTCAACACAAAAGGAGTGCAGAAACGCTGTAT.

This clone was observed once. Mouse names are used for the genes. With the read ending 1 residue before the CDR3 end, the germline J gene is used to fill in that end. The chain carries TRBV16 and TRBJ2-7; 8 nucleotides match TRBD2. CDR1 is SGHSA and CDR2 is FRNQAP in the germline V gene. This CDR3 contains 14 residues. Trimming cost V 2 bases and J 4 bases; bases outside gene matches: 4. The CDR3 protein is CASSLSGGLYEQYF. The sequenced part of the CDR3 DNA is TGTGCAAGCAGCTTATCTGGGGGGCTTTATGAACAGTAC.

With regard to this clone: Gene names and germline match the mouse. The missing CDR3 end, 1 residue past where the read stops, is filled in from the germline J gene. The chain employs TRBV3 and TRBJ2-2; D is unresolved. Germline values: CDR1 SNHLY, CDR2 FYNGKV (reference sequence). The CDR3 is 14 residues long. The V end lost 5 bases, the J end lost 0 bases, and 7 bases lay between the germline ends. The sequenced part of the CDR3 DNA is TGTGCCAGCAGCCAGACATCAAACACCGGGCAGCTCTAC. Encoded protein: CASSQTSNTGQLY. The whole CDR3 reads CASSQTSNTGQLYF.

This clone came up a few times. Genes here carry mouse names. The read halts 1 residue ahead of the CDR3 end, with the missing end drawn from the germline J gene. The chain links TRBV12-1 to TRBJ2-7; 8 bases match TRBD2. CDR3 size: 14 residues. Germline loops: CDR1 SGHSN, CDR2 HYEKVE. After removal of 0 bases from V and 4 bases from J, the junction contained 4 bases not matched to a gene. The part of the CDR3 DNA that was read is TGTGCCAGCTCTCTCGAAAACTGGGGGTATGAACAGTAC. Protein: CASSLENWGYEQY. Given in full, the CDR3 is CASSLENWGYEQYF. Supplemented by reference TRBV12-1 and TRBJ2-7, the full variable domain reads DSGVVQSPRHIIKEKGGRSVLTCIPISGHSNVVWYQQTLGKELKFLIQHYEKVERDKGFLPSRFSVQQFDDYHSEMNMSALELEDSAMYFCASSLENWGYEQYFGPGTRLTVL.

Concerning this clone: Gene names and germline match the mouse. The read falls 1 residue short of the CDR3 end, and the missing part is taken from the germline J gene. The V gene is TRBV5, the J gene TRBJ2-3; D is unresolved. Trimming stripped 0 bases from V and 0 bases from J, with 7 bases between. The length of the CDR3 is 15 residues. Germline assignment: CDR1 LGHNA and CDR2 YNLKQL (reference sequence). CDR3 region: CASSQDMVSAETLYF. CDR3 DNA, as far as it was read: TGTGCCAGCAGCCAAGATATGGTTAGTGCAGAAACGCTGTAT.

Regarding this clone: Mouse gene names apply. From the germline J gene comes the end of the CDR3, since the read stops 1 residue before it. V usage is TRBV13-1 and J usage is TRBJ1-1, with D perhaps TRBD1 (5 bases). This CDR3 region has 12 residues. V was pared by 4 bases and J by 2 bases, with 6 bases between. In germline, CDR1 is NSHNY, CDR2 SYGAGN. The CDR3 sequence: CASSWDNTEVFF. The sequenced part of the CDR3 DNA is TGTGCCAGCAGTTGGGACAACACAGAAGTCTTC.

The sample holds a few counts of this clone. Gene labels here are mouse ones. CDR3 region: CASSLQGAVSDYTF. The CDR3 DNA, read in part, is TGTGCCAGCTCCCTTCAGGGGGCGGTCTCCGACTACACC. The chain couples TRBV12-2 to TRBJ1-2; 8 nucleotides match TRBD1. The CDR3 end lies 1 residue beyond the end of the read and is filled in from the germline J gene. Germline V lookup: CDR1 SGHLS, CDR2 HYDKME. Trimming cost V 4 bases and J 4 bases; bases outside gene matches: 7. This CDR3 region has 14 residues.

This clone was counted a few times. Mouse gene names apply. Sequencing ends 1 residue short of the CDR3 end; the germline J gene provides the rest. The rearrangement links TRBV3 to TRBJ1-2; D is ambiguous. V lost 2 bases to trimming and J lost 2 bases, with 6 bases between them. Germline CDR1 SNHLY, CDR2 FYNGKV (reference sequence). This CDR3 is 13 amino acids long. The sequenced CDR3 bases are TGTGCCAGCAGCTTATTGGGGAACTCCGACTACACC. Translated, it gives CASSLLGNSDYT. From start to end, the CDR3 is CASSLLGNSDYTF.

About this clone: Gene labels here are mouse ones. The CDR3 end is not reached by the read, which stops 1 residue before it; the germline J gene fills it in. The gene calls are TRBV23 and TRBJ2-4; the table's D call of TRBD2 was not tested on the DNA. The CDR3 covers 15 residues. Germline V gives CDR1 KGHTA, CDR2 FQNQQP. The DNA read from the CDR3 is TGCTCCAGCAGTCAATCGATGGGGGGGAAAAACACCTTGTAC. Protein sequence: CSSSQSMGGKNTLY. The full-length CDR3 reads as CSSSQSMGGKNTLYF. Complete variable domain (other parts from reference TRBV23 and TRBJ2-4): DAAVTQKPRYLIKMKGQEAEMKCIPEKGHTAVFWYQQKQSKELKFLIYFQNQQPLDQIDMVKERFSAVCPSSSLCSLGIRTCEAEDSALYLCSSSQSMGGKNTLYFGAGTRLSVL.

Details on this clone: Mouse names are used for the genes. The DNA ends 1 residue before the CDR3 does, and the rest of the CDR3 is filled in from the germline J gene. The chain links TRBV23 to TRBJ2-4. The CDR3 has 12 residues. Germline-derived CDR1 and CDR2 are KGHTA and FQNQQP. The DNA read from the CDR3 is TGCTCCAGCAGTGCTAGTCAAAACACCTTGTAC. The encoded protein is CSSSASQNTLY. The CDR3 as a whole reads CSSSASQNTLYF.

In its sample, this clone is medium-sized. The listed genes are named as in mouse. The CDR3 end falls 1 residue outside the read, so it is completed with the germline J gene. V gene TRBV3 combines with J gene TRBJ1-1; no definite D call. The ends were cut back, 3 bases at V and 5 bases at J, with 7 bases in the middle. The CDR3 extends over 12 amino acids. The germline CDR1 and CDR2 sequences are SNHLY and FYNGKV (reference sequence). The part of the CDR3 DNA that was read is TGTGCCAGCAGCTTCTTACAAACAGAAGTCTTC. This sequence encodes CASSFLQTEVF. The CDR3, in full, reads CASSFLQTEVFF. The entire variable domain, with the rest obtained from reference TRBV3 and TRBJ1-1, is as follows: GPKVLQIPSHQIIDMGQMVTLNCDPVSNHLYFYWYKQILGQQMEFLVNFYNGKVMEKSKLFKDQFSVERPDGSYFTLKIQPTALEDSAVYFCASSFLQTEVFFGKGTRLTVV.

This clone has only a few counts. The gene names given are mouse names. CDR3 amino acids: CASSRDWGVEQFF. The sequenced CDR3 bases are TGTGCCAGCAGTCGGGACTGGGGGGTCGAGCAGTTC. J is TRBJ2-1 and V is TRBV15; 12 bases agree with TRBD2. Read sequence stops 1 residue before the CDR3 end, and the germline J gene provides the missing end. V was clipped by 5 bases and J by 10 bases; unmatched bases: 3. This CDR3 is 13 amino acids long. Germline V gives CDR1 SGHND, CDR2 FRSKSL.

This clone is termed medium-sized. Each gene name is a mouse one. The DNA ends 1 residue before the CDR3 does, and the rest of the CDR3 is filled in from the germline J gene. V is TRBV3 and J is TRBJ2-2; D may correspond to TRBD1 or TRBD2 (5 bases each). CDR1 and CDR2 from the germline V gene are SNHLY and FYNGKV (reference sequence). There are 15 residues in the CDR3. Trimming shortened V by 4 bases and J by 0 bases, and 9 bases separated the two germline ends. CDR3 DNA (partial): TGTGCCAGCAGCTCCGGGACCGCAAACACCGGGCAGCTCTAC. Translated: CASSSGTANTGQLY. The entire CDR3 protein reads CASSSGTANTGQLYF.

In the case of this clone: Gene names follow the mouse nomenclature. Read coverage stops 1 residue before the CDR3 terminus; the germline J gene supplies the remainder. The V call is TRBV26, the J call TRBJ2-7; 10 positions match TRBD2. In germline, CDR1 is KGHPV, CDR2 FQNQEV (reference sequence). The CDR3 sequence is 14 residues long. J lost 0 bases, V lost 5 bases, and 1 base had no gene match. The CDR3 sequence: CASSGDWGSYEQYF. The covered CDR3 bases are TGTGCCAGCAGTGGGGACTGGGGCTCCTATGAACAGTAC.

In the case of this clone: Genes here carry mouse names. The read terminates 1 residue ahead of where the CDR3 ends, so the germline J gene completes it. The J gene is TRBJ2-4, the V gene TRBV4; weak D call: TRBD2 (5 bases). CDR1 is LGHDT, CDR2 YNNKQL, per germline (reference sequence). This CDR3 is 14 amino acids long. With 6 bases removed from V and 0 bases from J, the gap between germline ends came to 10 bases. The sequenced CDR3 bases are TGTGCCAGCAGACGACTGTCTAGTCAAAACACCTTGTAC. This codes for CASRRLSSQNTLY. The complete CDR3 protein is CASRRLSSQNTLYF.

In the case of this clone: The germline and genes are mouse ones. The read halts 1 residue ahead of the CDR3 end, with the missing end drawn from the germline J gene. The chain uses TRBV2 and TRBJ2-5, with D possibly being TRBD2 (7 bases). The germline gives CDR1 LGHNA, CDR2 YSYQKL. The CDR3 is 14 amino acids. V gave up 1 base and J gave up 6 bases, with 11 bases separating them. The CDR3 loop reads CASSQVGGRDTQYF. The part of the CDR3 DNA that was read is TGTGCCAGCAGCCAAGTGGGGGGCCGGGACACCCAGTAC. The whole variable domain, filled in from reference TRBV2 and TRBJ2-5, reads DPKIIQKPKYLVAVTGSEKILICEQYLGHNAMYWYRQSAKKPLEFMFSYSYQKLMDNQTASSRFQPQSSKKNHLDLQITALKPDDSATYFCASSQVGGRDTQYFGPGTRLLVL.